The 14 T cell receptor beta chains in this list originate from one sample, sequenced in a study of spatial heterogeneity in lung cancer (dated by TCRdb to the late 2010s). Library prep was done by 5' RACE. Sequencer: NextSeq 500. TCRdb reprocessed the public reads (quality trimming at Q25 with fastp, clone calling with MiXCR) and kept in-frame beta chains. Rows with a matching CDR3 protein are joined into one entry that keeps the most common DNA and genes. The sample table records 95,000 to 130,000 distinct CDR3 sequences; approximately 12% of these occur just once. About 15% of the sample belongs to the ten largest clones. This specimen's time point label, per the study, means: blood at routine non-recurrence follow-up after resection. For TCR sequencing, whole RNA was extracted from tumor and nontumor lung tissue, or from cryopreserved PBMC samples, and no cell sorting was done. The sequences come from PBMCs, collected at follow-up. These receptors were collected from a male donor with early-stage non-small cell lung cancer.

In its sample, this clonotype was seen many times. The chain uses TRBV6-5 and TRBJ2-5; 8 bases are shared with TRBD1. The CDR3 contains 15 residues. V lost 7 bases and J lost 2; bases outside the gene matches: 9. The germline CDR1 and CDR2 sequences are MNHEY and SVGAGI. The CDR3 nucleotides are TGTGCCAGCACCGACAGGGGTTCGGCTCAAGAGACCCAGTACTTC. It is translated as CASTDRGSAQETQYF.

This clonotype was seen ten or more times. The CDR3 loop reads CATASDGSYEQYF. As DNA, the CDR3 is TGTGCCACCGCATCGGACGGTTCCTACGAGCAGTACTTC. The V call is TRBV24-1, the J call TRBJ2-7; no reliable D call. The ends were cut back, 9 bases at V and 1 base at J, with 12 bases in the middle. Germline assignment: CDR1 KGHDR and CDR2 SFDVKD. The CDR3 length is 13 residues.

The chain employs TRBV20-1 and TRBJ2-7, with D maybe TRBD2 (6 bases). CDR1 DFQATT and CDR2 SNEGSKA come from the germline V gene (reference sequence). The CDR3 is made up of 10 amino acids. Trimming took 7 bases from V and 6 from J, leaving 10 bases between them. CDR3 coding DNA: TGCAGTGTTGGAGGGAGCGAGCAGTACTTC. Its protein product is CSVGGSEQYF.

This clonotype was seen repeatedly, ten times or more. Given the absence of the conserved phenylalanine or tryptophan at the CDR3 end, a read error is likely. It is unclear where the CDR3 begins or ends on the DNA, so no DNA is shown, and the CDR3 is as TCRdb lists it. The CDR3 sequence: CASSKTVPYEGSL. The chain has TRBV21-1 and TRBJ2-7. TRBV21-1 corresponds to a pseudogene. From its first to its last residue, the CDR3 has 13 amino acids.

The chain couples TRBV5-4 to TRBJ2-7; TRBD2 is a possible D gene (6 bases). Germline V gives CDR1 SGHNT, CDR2 YYREEE (reference sequence). The germline V and J ends were trimmed by 4 bases and 4 bases, with 15 bases remaining between them. CDR3 length equals 14 residues. CDR3: CASSAVGTPYEQYF. The CDR3 bases are TGTGCCAGCAGCGCCGTTGGGACTCCTTACGAGCAGTACTTC. The whole variable domain, filled in from reference TRBV5-4 and TRBJ2-7, reads ETGVTQSPTHLIKTRGQQVTLRCSSQSGHNTVSWYQQALGQGPQFIFQYYREEENGRGNFPPRFSGLQFPNYSSELNVNALELDDSALYLCASSAVGTPYEQYFGPGTRLTVT.

This sequence joins TRBV7-2 and TRBJ2-2; D is unclear. Germline V CDR1 and CDR2: SGHTA, FQGNSA. This CDR3 comprises 13 residues. The ends were cut back, 5 bases at V and 6 bases at J, with 10 bases in the middle. The DNA of the CDR3 is TGTGCCAGCAGCCCGGTGTGGCCCGGGGAGCTGTTTTTT. It specifies CASSPVWPGELFF. Combining the CDR3 with reference TRBV7-2 and TRBJ2-2 gives the whole variable domain GAGVSQSPSNKVTEKGKDVELRCDPISGHTALYWYRQSLGQGLEFLIYFQGNSAPDKSGLPSDRFSAERTGGSVSTLTIQRTQQEDSAVYLCASSPVWPGELFFGEGSRLTVL.

The V and J genes are TRBV5-1 and TRBJ1-2, with D hard to call. V was pared by 0 bases and J by 3 bases, with 12 bases between. In germline, CDR1 is SGHRS, CDR2 YFSETQ. This CDR3 has 15 residues. This chain's CDR3 is CASSLDGVSYYGYTF. CDR3 coding DNA: TGCGCCAGCAGCTTGGATGGGGTTTCATACTATGGCTACACCTTC. Together with reference TRBV5-1 and TRBJ1-2, the CDR3 gives the full variable domain: KAGVTQTPRYLIKTRGQQVTLSCSPISGHRSVSWYQQTPGQGLQFLFEYFSETQRNKGNFPGRFSGRQFSNSRSEMNVSTLELGDSALYLCASSLDGVSYYGYTFGSGTRLTVV.

The J gene is TRBJ1-5, the V gene TRBV12-3 or TRBV12-4; D is uncertain. There are 18 residues in the CDR3. V gave up 5 bases and J gave up 0 bases, with 20 bases separating them. CDR3 in amino acids: CASSHMGQMTYSNQPQHF. DNA of the CDR3: TGTGCCAGCAGTCACATGGGCCAGATGACTTATAGCAATCAGCCCCAGCATTTT.

This sequence joins TRBV5-1 and TRBJ2-3; 7 bases map to TRBD1. V lost 4 bases, J lost 3 bases, and 8 bases stayed unmatched. Germline V CDR1 and CDR2: SGHRS, YFSETQ. The CDR3 sequence is 15 residues long. DNA of the CDR3: TGCGCCAGCAGCGAGACAGGGATTTCGACAGATACGCAGTATTTT. It encodes CASSETGISTDTQYF.

This clonotype has a count of ten or more. CDR3: CASSPRQGSSYNEQFF. The CDR3, as DNA: TGTGCCAGCAGCCCAAGACAGGGGAGCTCCTACAATGAGCAGTTCTTC. The chain has TRBV7-6 and TRBJ2-1; TRBD1 matches at 8 bases. The CDR3 loop spans 16 amino acids. Germline trimming cut 5 bases from V and 0 bases from J; bases unmatched to any gene: 6. The V gene's germline CDR1 is SGHVS and CDR2 FNYEAQ.

This chain uses TRBV19 with TRBJ1-5; a weak D match, TRBD1 (6 bases). The germline V and J ends were trimmed by 10 bases and 7 bases, with 20 bases remaining between them. Per the germline V gene, CDR1 is LNHDA and CDR2 is SQIVND (reference sequence). This CDR3 is 14 amino acids long. The DNA of the CDR3 is TGTGCCACGGCGATACAGGGAGGGAGGCAGCCCCAGCATTTT. It yields the protein CATAIQGGRQPQHF. Filled out from reference TRBV19 and TRBJ1-5, the complete variable domain reads DGGITQSPKYLFRKEGQNVTLSCEQNLNHDAMYWYRQDPGQGLRLIYYSQIVNDFQKGDIAEGYSVSREKKESFPLTVTSAQKNPTAFYLCATAIQGGRQPQHFGDGTRLSIL.

The rearrangement uses TRBV12-3 or TRBV12-4 and TRBJ2-7; tentatively, D is TRBD2 (5 bases). The V end lost 6 bases, the J end lost 2 bases, and 14 bases lay between the germline ends. There are 14 residues in the CDR3. CDR3: CASRETGSPYEQYF. CDR3 coding DNA: TGTGCCAGCAGGGAGACGGGGTCACCCTACGAGCAGTACTTC.

This sequence joins TRBV5-1 and TRBJ2-1; 8 bases line up with TRBD2. This CDR3 comprises 16 residues. The J segment lost 0 bases and the V segment lost 3 bases, leaving 5 bases of the junction unmatched. The germline CDR1 and CDR2 sequences are SGHRS and YFSETQ. In DNA, the CDR3 is TGCGCCAGCAGCTCCTCCCTAGCGGGCTCCTACAATGAGCAGTTCTTC. Its protein is CASSSSLAGSYNEQFF.

V gene TRBV15 combines with J gene TRBJ2-3; D tentatively reads TRBD1 or TRBD2 (6 bases each). V dropped 4 bases and J dropped 0 bases, with 17 bases sitting between them. Germline V gives CDR1 LNHNV, CDR2 YYDKDF (reference sequence). The CDR3 runs 17 residues. The CDR3 region has the DNA TGTGCCACCAGCACCTATCCCAGGGGAGGTAGCACAGATACGCAGTATTTT. Protein: CATSTYPRGGSTDTQYF.